Listed below are T cell receptor beta chains from one sample, sequenced in a study of identical twins. MiXCR was run by TCRdb on the 5' RACE reads, yielding one entry per CDR3 protein. The data show 500,000 or so distinct CDR3 sequences, 13% to 15% seen once. The same data also contributed to another study, on yellow fever vaccine responses in identical twins.

What was sequenced was CD4+ T cells sorted from blood. The receptors derive from a woman aged 18-29 years in good health. Each CDR3 is given with its conserved first and last residue. A D gene is named only where the DNA matches it firmly. Some rows mark clone size as missing; the rest say once, few, many or name a class of expanded clone.

>TRBD2|TRBV20-1|TRBJ2-1|few
CSASNSGTPDNEQFF
TGCAGTGCTAGTAATAGCGGGACCCCGGACAATGAGCAGTTCTTC
>TRBD1|TRBV6-1|TRBJ2-5|few
CASRPGGQGTPTQETQYF
TGTGCCAGCAGACCTGGGGGACAGGGGACCCCCACCCAAGAGACCCAGTACTTC
>TRBD1|TRBV7-3|TRBJ2-3|few
CASSRQGADTQYF
TGTGCCAGCAGCCGACAGGGGGCAGATACGCAGTATTTT
>TRBD1|TRBV20-1|TRBJ2-7|.
CSARDPTGRNYEQYF
TGCAGTGCTAGAGATCCGACAGGGCGGAACTACGAGCAGTACTTC
>TRBD1|TRBV12-3/TRBV12-4|TRBJ2-1|few
CASLRTGGNEQFF
TGTGCCAGCCTCAGGACAGGGGGCAATGAGCAGTTCTTC
>TRBD2|TRBV7-9|TRBJ2-1|few
CASSSSGGLTYNEQFF
TGTGCCAGCAGCTCTAGCGGGGGGTTGACCTACAATGAGCAGTTCTTC
>.|TRBV5-6|TRBJ2-3|few
CASSLIVGPMDTQYF
TGTGCCAGCAGCTTAATTGTGGGGCCAATGGATACGCAGTATTTT
>.|TRBV7-3|TRBJ1-1|many
CASSPSQVGAEAFF
TGTGCCAGCAGCCCAAGTCAGGTTGGGGCTGAAGCTTTCTTT
>.|TRBV9|TRBJ2-2|few
CASGGVTGELFF
TGTGCCAGCGGGGGAGTTACCGGGGAGCTGTTTTTT
>.|TRBV3-1|TRBJ2-7|.
CASRAGGGTYEQYF
TGTGCCAGCAGGGCAGGAGGGGGGACCTACGAGCAGTACTTC
>TRBD2|TRBV12-3/TRBV12-4|TRBJ2-5|few
CASTWMSGSGVETQYF
TGTGCCAGCACTTGGATGAGCGGGAGCGGGGTTGAGACCCAGTACTTC